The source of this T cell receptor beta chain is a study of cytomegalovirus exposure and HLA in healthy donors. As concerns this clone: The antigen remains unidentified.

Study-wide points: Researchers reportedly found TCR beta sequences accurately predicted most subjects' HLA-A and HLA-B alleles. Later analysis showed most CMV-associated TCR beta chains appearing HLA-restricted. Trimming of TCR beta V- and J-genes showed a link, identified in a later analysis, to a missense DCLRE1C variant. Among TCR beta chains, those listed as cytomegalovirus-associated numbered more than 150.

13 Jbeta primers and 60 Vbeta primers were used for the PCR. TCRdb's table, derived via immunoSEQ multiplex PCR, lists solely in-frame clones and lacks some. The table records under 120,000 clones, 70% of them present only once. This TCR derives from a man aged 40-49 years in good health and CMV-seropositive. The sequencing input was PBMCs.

CDR3 residues: CASKRRVNYQPQHF. The DNA of the CDR3 is TGTGCCAGCAAAAGACGGGTCAACTATCAGCCCCAGCATTTT. The chain combines TRBV28 with TRBJ1-5; unclear D gene. Germline V gives CDR1 MDHEN, CDR2 SYDVKM. V was trimmed by 7 bases and J by 5 bases, leaving 15 bases between them. The CDR3 length is 14 residues.